These 32 T cell receptor beta chains were all obtained from the same sample, sequenced in a study of T cell clonality in common variable immunodeficiency. Repertoires were generated with immunoSEQ multiplex PCR, while TCRdb's copy carries only in-frame clones and drops some. Altogether about 52,000 clones were found in the sample, and no singletons occur. The sample consisted of peripheral blood mononuclear cells. These receptors were collected from a person between 18 and 75 years old in good health.

Only a few counts were recorded for this clone. The CDR3 end falls 3 residues outside the read, so it is completed with the germline J gene. The chain recombines TRBV6-4 with TRBJ2-3; D gene ambiguous. Germline V gene data show CDR1 as MRHNA and CDR2 as SNTAGT. CDR3 length equals 13 residues. V lost 4 bases to trimming and J lost 1 base, with 6 bases between them. The DNA read from the CDR3 is TGTGCCAGCAGTGCGGCGGGCACAGATACG. This translates into CASSAAGTDT. The full CDR3 reads CASSAAGTDTQYF.

This clone was detected ten times or more. The read falls 3 residues short of the CDR3 end, and the missing part is taken from the germline J gene. The rearrangement uses TRBV7-8 and TRBJ1-5; possibly TRBD1 for D (5 bases). Germline CDR1 is SGHVS and CDR2 is FQNEAQ. The CDR3 loop spans 16 amino acids. Trimming removed 3 bases from V and 4 bases from J, with 16 bases in between. The CDR3 loop reads CASSFRRGGLNQPQHF. The CDR3 DNA, read in part, is TGTGCCAGCAGCTTTCGGCGGGGCGGGTTAAATCAGCCC.

This clone occurred many times. Coverage ceases 3 residues before the CDR3 finishes, and the germline J gene fills in the end. The chain is built from TRBV7-6 and TRBJ2-3; D ambiguous. The ends were cut back, 5 bases at V and 2 bases at J, with 11 bases in the middle. The germline gives CDR1 SGHVS, CDR2 FNYEAQ. The CDR3 consists of 14 residues. The CDR3 is CASSPEPPTDTQYF. CDR3 bases read: TGTGCCAGCAGCCCAGAACCCCCCACAGATACG.

Turning to this clone: The CDR3 extends 3 residues past the end of the read, so its final part is completed from the germline J gene. V is TRBV7-9 and J is TRBJ2-3; 13 nucleotides align to TRBD2. With 4 bases clipped from V and 7 bases from J, the junction kept 5 bases outside the gene matches. The V gene's germline CDR1 is SEHNR and CDR2 FQNEAQ (reference sequence). CDR3 length: 15 amino acids. The CDR3 is CASSSETSGGYTQYF. CDR3 bases read: TGTGCCAGCAGCTCGGAGACTAGCGGGGGGTATACG.

The table lists this clone with many counts. The CDR3 extends 3 residues past the end of the read, so its final part is completed from the germline J gene. The chain is built from TRBV6-1 and TRBJ2-7, with TRBD1 matching 7 bases. Germline CDR1 MNHNS, CDR2 SASEGT. Trimming took 4 bases from V and 2 from J; bases not matched to a gene: 8. The CDR3 is 15 residues long. Partial CDR3 DNA: TGTGCCAGCAGTGCCCGGACAGGATTTACCTACGAG. It yields the protein CASSARTGFTYE. The full-length CDR3 reads as CASSARTGFTYEQYF.

This clone was picked up many times. Sequencing ends 3 residues short of the CDR3 end; the germline J gene provides the rest. V and J are TRBV11-2 and TRBJ2-1; 9 bases align to TRBD2. After removal of 4 bases from V and 6 bases from J, the junction contained 7 bases not matched to a gene. Germline values: CDR1 SGHAT, CDR2 FQNNGV. This CDR3 has 15 residues. Partial CDR3 DNA: TGTGCCAGCAGCTCGACTAGCGGCGGGGCCAATGAG. It specifies CASSSTSGGANE. The full CDR3 protein reads CASSSTSGGANEQFF.

This clone was seen ten or more times. The read falls 3 residues short of the CDR3 end, and the missing part is taken from the germline J gene. The chain carries TRBV2 and TRBJ2-5; TRBD1 matches at 8 bases. J was trimmed by 1 base and V by 4 bases; bases with no gene match: 14. The CDR3 spans 18 residues. Germline V CDR1 and CDR2: SNHLY, FYNNEI. Here the CDR3 reads CASSGGTGSHRGQETQYF. The sequenced part of the CDR3 DNA is TGTGCCAGCAGTGGCGGGACAGGCTCCCATCGGGGCCAAGAGACC.

This clone occurred many times. The read ends 3 residues shy of where the CDR3 ends; the end is completed using the germline J gene. The rearrangement joins TRBV6-4 to TRBJ2-7; 9 bases align to TRBD1. J lost 5 bases, V lost 6 bases, and 14 bases had no gene match. Looked up from germline, CDR1 is MRHNA and CDR2 is SNTAGT. The CDR3 spans 16 residues. The sequenced part of the CDR3 DNA is TGTGCCAGCAGCGCCCTCGGACAGGGGACGGGGGACGAG. Residues: CASSALGQGTGDE. The full CDR3 protein is CASSALGQGTGDEQYF.

The table lists this clone with a few counts. The read halts 3 residues ahead of the CDR3 end, with the missing end drawn from the germline J gene. The chain recombines TRBV7-9 with TRBJ1-6; D might be TRBD1 (6 bases). The CDR3 is 14 residues long. V lost 5 bases, J lost 8 bases, and 13 bases lay in between. Germline lookup yields CDR1 SEHNR and CDR2 FQNEAQ (reference sequence). The CDR3 bases that were read are TGTGCCAGCAGCCCCATAGGGGGATATTCACCC. This sequence encodes CASSPIGGYSP. In full, the CDR3 reads CASSPIGGYSPLHF.

About this clone itself: The read finishes 3 residues shy of the CDR3 end, and the germline J gene is used to complete it. V is TRBV30 and J is TRBJ1-5; D uncertain. V was trimmed by 0 bases and J by 4 bases, leaving 13 bases between them. The CDR3 consists of 15 residues. Germline V lookup: CDR1 GTSNPN, CDR2 SVGIG (reference sequence). Here the CDR3 reads CAWSVEVTENQPQHF. CDR3 DNA, as far as it was read: TGTGCCTGGAGTGTAGAAGTAACAGAGAATCAGCCC.

About this clone itself: The CDR3 is cut off 3 residues early in the read; its end comes from the germline J gene. The chain recombines TRBV7-9 with TRBJ1-4, with a possible D match to TRBD1 (6 bases). CDR3 length: 12 amino acids. Germline CDR1 is SEHNR and CDR2 is FQNEAQ (reference sequence). The V and J ends lost 7 bases and 7 bases respectively, with 10 bases between them. The CDR3 bases that were read are TGTGCCAGCAACCGGGACACTGAAAAA. Translating it yields CASNRDTEK. The CDR3, in full, reads CASNRDTEKLFF.

This clone was picked up many times. The CDR3 region is CASSFDIKNIQYF. CDR3 bases read: TGTGCCAGCAGCTTTGACATTAAAAACATT. This chain uses TRBV11-2 with TRBJ2-4; D remains unclear. The read finishes 3 residues shy of the CDR3 end, and the germline J gene is used to complete it. The CDR3 length is 13 residues. Trimming cost V 3 bases and J 4 bases, with 7 bases left between them. CDR1 is SGHAT, CDR2 FQNNGV, per germline.

This clone was seen a few times. Read sequence stops 3 residues before the CDR3 end, and the germline J gene provides the missing end. The chain couples TRBV20-1 to TRBJ1-2; D is undetermined. The CDR3 length is 12 residues. Germline CDR1 and CDR2: DFQATT and SNEGSKA (reference sequence). Incomplete CDR3 DNA: TGCAGTGCTCGGGGATCCGGTGAGACC. Its translation: CSARGSGET. The whole CDR3 region reads CSARGSGETYTF.

This clone was counted at least ten times. With the read ending 3 residues before the CDR3 end, the germline J gene is used to fill in that end. The chain uses TRBV20-1 and TRBJ2-3; 10 bases fit TRBD2. There are 16 residues in the CDR3. V was pared by 0 bases and J by 4 bases, with 7 bases of the junction left unmatched. Germline V gene data show CDR1 as DFQATT and CDR2 as SNEGSKA (reference sequence). CDR3 protein: CSARDLAGDPADTQYF. CDR3 bases read: TGCAGTGCTAGAGATCTAGCGGGGGACCCAGCAGATACG.

As regards this clone: The CDR3 goes on 3 residues after the read ends, and that part is filled in from the germline J gene. The V and J genes are TRBV7-9 and TRBJ2-1; D is perhaps TRBD1 (5 bases). This CDR3 has 15 residues. Trimming stripped 2 bases from V and 5 bases from J, with 13 bases between. Germline CDR1 reads SEHNR; CDR2 reads FQNEAQ (reference sequence). The chain's CDR3 is CASSLLGQGHNEQFF. The part of the CDR3 DNA that was read is TGTGCCAGCAGCTTATTGGGGCAGGGCCACAATGAG.

This clone was counted at least ten times. The junction shows a germline mismatch at one end, possibly a read error. Read coverage stops 3 residues before the CDR3 terminus; the germline J gene supplies the remainder. This sequence joins TRBV7-7 and TRBJ2-6; 9 nucleotides line up with TRBD1. CDR3 length: 17 amino acids. CDR1 is SSHAT, CDR2 FNYEAQ, per germline (reference sequence). The sequenced part of the CDR3 DNA is TGTGCTAGCAGTCCGGGACAGGGTCTCTCTGGGGCCAACGTC. Translation gives CASSPGQGLSGANV. The whole CDR3 reads CASSPGQGLSGANVLTF.

In its sample, this clone was seen many times. The CDR3 end is not reached by the read, which stops 3 residues before it; the germline J gene fills it in. The V gene is TRBV6-2 or TRBV6-3, the J gene TRBJ2-2, with D unresolved. Trimming took 6 bases from V and 6 from J, leaving 5 bases between them. Per germline, CDR1 MNHEY and CDR2 SVGEGT. The CDR3 is 11 amino acids. CDR3 bases read: TGTGCCAGCAGATCGGCCGGGGAG. Protein: CASRSAGE. The entire CDR3 sequence reads CASRSAGELFF.

This clone was seen ten or more times. The read comes to an end 3 residues before the CDR3 does, leaving the germline J gene to fill in the end. V usage is TRBV19 and J usage is TRBJ2-7; 7 bases fit TRBD1. Trimming at V came to 3 bases and at J to 0 bases, leaving 2 bases not matched to a gene. The CDR3 extends over 14 amino acids. CDR1 is LNHDA and CDR2 is SQIVND in the germline V gene (reference sequence). The sequenced CDR3 bases are TGTGCCAGTAGTATCAGGGGGAGCTCCTACGAG. Encoded protein: CASSIRGSSYE. The entire CDR3 protein is CASSIRGSSYEQYF.

This clone was seen ten or more times. The DNA ends 3 residues before the CDR3 does, and the rest of the CDR3 is filled in from the germline J gene. The V and J genes are TRBV4-1 and TRBJ1-3; no firm D call. V lost 1 base, J lost 0 bases, and 13 bases lay in between. The CDR3 length is 17 residues. Germline lookup yields CDR1 MGHRA and CDR2 YSYEKL. Incomplete CDR3 DNA: TGCGCCAGCAGCCAAGCTATAGGGCGAAGCTCTGGAAACACC. It specifies CASSQAIGRSSGNT. The full-length CDR3 reads as CASSQAIGRSSGNTIYF.

A few counts support this clone. The sequenced fragment ends 3 residues before the CDR3 boundary, so the rest is inferred from the germline J gene. The gene calls are TRBV6-1 and TRBJ2-1; 7 bases are shared with TRBD2. V trimming: 2 bases; J trimming: 9 bases; junction bases outside the gene matches: 10. The CDR3 totals 15 residues. Germline V gene data show CDR1 as MNHNS and CDR2 as SASEGT. CDR3: CASSERSGVSGEQFF. The sequenced CDR3 bases are TGTGCCAGCAGTGAAAGGAGCGGGGTCTCGGGTGAG.

This clone was seen at least ten times. CDR3 in amino acids: CASSPTGGSYGYTF. CDR3 bases read: TGTGCCAGCAGTCCCACCGGGGGATCTTATGGC. The chain uses TRBV2 and TRBJ1-2; D may be TRBD1 (5 bases). The read halts 3 residues ahead of the CDR3 end, with the missing end drawn from the germline J gene. The V and J ends lost 5 bases and 5 bases respectively, with 15 bases between them. This CDR3 contains 14 residues. Germline CDR1 and CDR2: SNHLY and FYNNEI. Based on the CDR3 plus reference TRBV2 and TRBJ1-2, the full variable domain is EPEVTQTPSHQVTQMGQEVILRCVPISNHLYFYWYRQILGQKVEFLVSFYNNEISEKSEIFDDQFSVERPDGSNFTLKIRSTKLEDSAMYFCASSPTGGSYGYTFGSGTRLTVV.

This clone was seen repeatedly, ten times or more. The CDR3 end is not reached by the read, which stops 3 residues before it; the germline J gene fills it in. The chain has TRBV6-1 and TRBJ2-3, with D possibly being TRBD2 (5 bases). Germline-derived CDR1 and CDR2 are MNHNS and SASEGT. Trimming left V 4 bases short and J 3 bases short, with 11 bases between. The CDR3 is made up of 14 amino acids. The CDR3 sequence is CASSAALATDTQYF. Incomplete CDR3 DNA: TGTGCCAGCAGTGCTGCTCTAGCAACAGATACG.

This clone was counted a few times. The CDR3 end falls 3 residues outside the read, so it is completed with the germline J gene. V usage is TRBV7-9 and J usage is TRBJ2-3; D not certain. The CDR3 sequence is 13 residues long. V lost 3 bases, J lost 7 bases, and 11 bases lay in between. Germline values: CDR1 SEHNR, CDR2 FQNEAQ (reference sequence). The CDR3 bases that were read are TGTGCCAGCAGCTTGGCGGATAAGCATACG. Its protein product is CASSLADKHT. The whole CDR3 reads CASSLADKHTQYF.

This clone occurred many times. The CDR3 extends 3 residues past the end of the read, so its final part is completed from the germline J gene. The genes are TRBV20-1 and TRBJ2-1; possibly TRBD2 for D (5 bases). The CDR3 is 12 amino acids. V lost 0 bases and J lost 8, with 8 bases in between. CDR1 and CDR2 from the germline V gene are DFQATT and SNEGSKA (reference sequence). The CDR3: CSARDPGDEQFF. The part of the CDR3 DNA that was read is TGCAGTGCTAGAGATCCCGGGGATGAG.

This clone was seen at least ten times. The read finishes 3 residues shy of the CDR3 end, and the germline J gene is used to complete it. The V and J genes are TRBV2 and TRBJ2-7, with TRBD2 identical over 10 bases. Unmatched junction bases numbered 4, after V lost 6 bases and J lost 2 bases. Germline V CDR1 and CDR2: SNHLY, FYNNEI. The CDR3 runs 14 residues. The CDR3 loop is CASRDSGRTYEQYF. The CDR3 bases that were read are TGTGCCAGCAGAGATAGCGGGAGGACCTACGAG.

This clone appeared a few times. The read stops 3 residues short of the end of the CDR3; the missing end is completed from the germline J gene. The V gene is TRBV7-2, the J gene TRBJ1-6, with D possibly being TRBD1 (6 bases). The ends were cut back, 5 bases at V and 8 bases at J, with 10 bases in the middle. Germline lookup yields CDR1 SGHTA and CDR2 FQGNSA. The CDR3 runs to 13 residues. CDR3 in amino acids: CASSEQGYSPLHF. CDR3 bases read: TGTGCCAGCAGCGAACAGGGTTATTCACCC. The entire variable domain, with the rest obtained from reference TRBV7-2 and TRBJ1-6, is as follows: GAGVSQSPSNKVTEKGKDVELRCDPISGHTALYWYRQSLGQGLEFLIYFQGNSAPDKSGLPSDRFSAERTGGSVSTLTIQRTQQEDSAVYLCASSEQGYSPLHFGNGTRLTVT.

This clone occurred many times. The read halts 3 residues ahead of the CDR3 end, with the missing end drawn from the germline J gene. J is TRBJ2-2 and V is TRBV20-1, with unresolved D. This CDR3 comprises 13 residues. Germline V CDR1 and CDR2: DFQATT, SNEGSKA (reference sequence). The CDR3 DNA, read in part, is TGCAGTGCTAGAATCGCGGAAAATGAAAAG. Translating it yields CSARIAENEK. The CDR3, in full, reads CSARIAENEKLFF.

To note about this clone: The observed sequence ends 3 residues before the CDR3 terminus, with the missing tail filled in from the germline J gene. J is TRBJ2-1 and V is TRBV7-2; D might be TRBD2 (7 bases). The CDR3 consists of 15 residues. V shed 5 bases and J shed 9 bases, with 20 bases lying between them. Per the germline V gene, CDR1 is SGHTA and CDR2 is FQGNSA. Incomplete CDR3 DNA: TGTGCCAGCAGCCGGAGGGGGGGTGTGATGGGTGAG. The encoded protein is CASSRRGGVMGE. The full CDR3 protein reads CASSRRGGVMGEQFF.

This clone was seen at least ten times. The read falls 3 residues short of the CDR3 end, and the missing part is taken from the germline J gene. The chain is built from TRBV20-1 and TRBJ2-2; 9 nucleotides align to TRBD2. Germline-derived CDR1 and CDR2 are DFQATT and SNEGSKA (reference sequence). CDR3 size: 11 residues. CDR3 DNA (partial): TGCAGTGCCACGACTAGCGGAGAG. Translated, it gives CSATTSGE. In full, the CDR3 reads CSATTSGELFF.

Points on this clone: The read gets to within 3 residues of the CDR3 end, and the germline J gene fills in the rest. The chain recombines TRBV7-9 with TRBJ1-3, with D unclear. The CDR3 is 14 amino acids. Trimming stripped 3 bases from V and 4 bases from J, with 10 bases between. The germline gives CDR1 SEHNR, CDR2 FQNEAQ (reference sequence). The DNA read from the CDR3 is TGTGCCAGCAGCTTCCCAGGCGACGGAAACACC. As protein: CASSFPGDGNT. The entire CDR3 protein is CASSFPGDGNTIYF.

This clone was seen at least ten times. The read finishes 3 residues shy of the CDR3 end, and the germline J gene is used to complete it. This chain joins TRBV7-3 and TRBJ2-1; 9 nucleotides match TRBD2. This CDR3 spans 15 amino acids. Germline-derived CDR1 and CDR2 are SGHTA and FQGTGA. J was trimmed by 9 bases and V by 4 bases; bases with no gene match: 10. CDR3 bases read: TGTGCCAGCAGCTCCGGTGGAAGCGGGGGGCCTGAG. Translation: CASSSGGSGGPE. The full-length CDR3 reads as CASSSGGSGGPEQFF.

This clone was seen ten or more times. The read finishes 3 residues shy of the CDR3 end, and the germline J gene is used to complete it. The chain joins TRBV5-1 to TRBJ1-2; TRBD1 matches at 12 bases. CDR3 length: 16 residues. V lost 4 bases and J lost 5; bases outside the gene matches: 9. Germline CDR1 and CDR2: SGHRS and YFSETQ. The sequenced CDR3 bases are TGCGCCAGCAGCGGAACCGGGACAGGGGGCCCGTATGGC. This sequence encodes CASSGTGTGGPYG. The entire CDR3 protein is CASSGTGTGGPYGYTF.